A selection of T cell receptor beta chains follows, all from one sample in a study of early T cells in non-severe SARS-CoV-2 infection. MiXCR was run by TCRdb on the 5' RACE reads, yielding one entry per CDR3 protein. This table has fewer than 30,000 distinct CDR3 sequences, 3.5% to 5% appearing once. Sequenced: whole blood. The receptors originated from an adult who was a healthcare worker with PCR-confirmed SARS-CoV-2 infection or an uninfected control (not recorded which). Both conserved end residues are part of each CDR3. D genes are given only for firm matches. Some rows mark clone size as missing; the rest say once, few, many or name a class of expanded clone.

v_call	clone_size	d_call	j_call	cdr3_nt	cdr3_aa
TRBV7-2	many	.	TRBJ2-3	TGTGCCAGCAGCTTAGTTCAGACAGATACGCAGTATTTT	CASSLVQTDTQYF
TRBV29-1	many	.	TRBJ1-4	TGCAGCGTTGGGAGTAGCTTGGGGGAAAAACTGTTTTTT	CSVGSSLGEKLFF
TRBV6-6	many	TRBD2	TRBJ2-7	TGTGCCAGCAGTTACGCGGGAGCGGGCGAGCAGTACTTC	CASSYAGAGEQYF
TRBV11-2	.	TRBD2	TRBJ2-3	TGTGCCAGCAGCTCCAGGGGAACGGGAGCGGGAGGACCAGATACGCAGTATTTT	CASSSRGTGAGGPDTQYF
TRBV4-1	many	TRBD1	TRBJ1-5	TGCGCCAGCAGCCATCACGGGACAGAAAGGCAGCCCCAGCATTTT	CASSHHGTERQPQHF
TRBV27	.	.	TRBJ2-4	TGTGCCAGCAGTTTGAGGGGACGACTAGCCAAAAACATTCAGTACTTC	CASSLRGRLAKNIQYF
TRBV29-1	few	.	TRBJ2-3	TGCAGCGTTGGAAGGACCACAGATACGCAGTATTTT	CSVGRTTDTQYF
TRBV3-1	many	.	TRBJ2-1	TGTGCCAGCAGCCAAGACAGTTGGACCCTCAATGAGCAGTTCTTC	CASSQDSWTLNEQFF
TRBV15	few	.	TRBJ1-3	TGTGCCACCAGCAGAGATCTGGCCCGGATCTCTGGAAACACCATATATTTT	CATSRDLARISGNTIYF
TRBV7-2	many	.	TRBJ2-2	TGTGCCAGCAGCCTCTACTTACAGAACACCGGGGAGCTGTTTTTT	CASSLYLQNTGELFF
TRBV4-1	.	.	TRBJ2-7	TGCGCCAGCAGCCAAGGGACGGCCATATCCTACGAGCAGTACTTC	CASSQGTAISYEQYF
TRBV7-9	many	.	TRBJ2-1	TGTGCCAGCAGCGTGACTGGGCGGCCCTACAATGAGCAGTTCTTC	CASSVTGRPYNEQFF
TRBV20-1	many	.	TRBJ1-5	TGCAGTGCCATAGACAGCCCTAGCAATCAGCCCCAGCATTTT	CSAIDSPSNQPQHF
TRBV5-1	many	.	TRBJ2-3	TGCGCCAGCAGCTTGGACAGACCCACAGATACGCAGTATTTT	CASSLDRPTDTQYF
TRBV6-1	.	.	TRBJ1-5	TGTGCCAGCAGTGAGGAGGGACGTTATCAGCCCCAGCATTTT	CASSEEGRYQPQHF
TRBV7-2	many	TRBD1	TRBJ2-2	TGTGCCAGCAGCCTAAGGACAGGGGGATCCACCGGGGAGCTGTTTTTT	CASSLRTGGSTGELFF
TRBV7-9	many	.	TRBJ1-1	TGTGCCAGCAGCTTAGATGGACATCAAGCTTTCTTT	CASSLDGHQAFF
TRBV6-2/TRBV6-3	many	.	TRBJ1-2	TGTGCCAGCAGACGGGACGGAACGGGCTACACCTTC	CASRRDGTGYTF
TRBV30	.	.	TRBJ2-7	TGTGCCGGTGGAGGGGACGAGCAGTACTTC	CAGGGDEQYF
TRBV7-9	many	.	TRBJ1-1	TGTGCCAGCAGCCCCCTCTACACTGAAGCTTTCTTT	CASSPLYTEAFF
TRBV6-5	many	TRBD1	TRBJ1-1	TGTGCCAGCAGTTACCGGGAGGGGGCTATGAACACTGAAGCTTTCTTT	CASSYREGAMNTEAFF
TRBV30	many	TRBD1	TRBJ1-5	TGTGCCTGGAGGGACAGGGAAAATCAGCCCCAGCATTTT	CAWRDRENQPQHF
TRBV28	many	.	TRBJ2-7	TGTGCCAGCAGTGACGGACTTGAGCAGTACTTC	CASSDGLEQYF
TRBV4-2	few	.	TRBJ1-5	TGTGCCAGCAGCCAATCTGTGGGGGGCGAACATAATCAGCCCCAGCATTTT	CASSQSVGGEHNQPQHF
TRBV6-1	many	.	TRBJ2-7	TGTGCCATTTCGGTCACGGTCTACGAGCAGTACTTC	CAISVTVYEQYF
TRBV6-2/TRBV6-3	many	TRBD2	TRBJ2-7	TGTGCCACAGGACTAAGCGGGGGCTCCTACGAGCAGTACTTC	CATGLSGGSYEQYF
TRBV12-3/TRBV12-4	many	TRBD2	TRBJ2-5	TGTGCCAGCAGTTTAGCAGCGGGGGGGAGGGAGACCCAGTACTTC	CASSLAAGGRETQYF
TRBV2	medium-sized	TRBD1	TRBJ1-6	TGTGCCAGCAGTGAAAAATGGGACAGAAGCTCCTATAATTCACCCCTCCACTTT	CASSEKWDRSSYNSPLHF
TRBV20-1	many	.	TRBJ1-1	TGCAGTGCTTACTTCCCAGGAGGAGCTTTCTTT	CSAYFPGGAFF
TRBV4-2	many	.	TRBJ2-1	TGTGCCAGCAGCCGCTTACTAGTGGAGGATGAGCAGTTCTTC	CASSRLLVEDEQFF
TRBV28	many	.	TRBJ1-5	TGTGCCAGCTCTGTCGTGGGGCAGCCCCAGCATTTT	CASSVVGQPQHF
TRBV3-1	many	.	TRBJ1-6	TGTGCCAGCAGCCAATCGAGTCGGAATTCACCCCTCCACTTT	CASSQSSRNSPLHF
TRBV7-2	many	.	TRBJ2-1	TGTGCCAGCAGCTTAGCGCTGGAGCAGTTCTTC	CASSLALEQFF
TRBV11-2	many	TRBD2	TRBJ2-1	TGTGCCAGCAGCTTGCTAGCGGGAGGCTACAATGAGCAGTTCTTC	CASSLLAGGYNEQFF
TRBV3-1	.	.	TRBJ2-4	TGTGCCAGCAGCCAAGAAGCGGGCCTCTGGGCCAAAAACATTCAGTACTTC	CASSQEAGLWAKNIQYF
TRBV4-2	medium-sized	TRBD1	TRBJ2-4	TGTGCCAGCAGCCAAATATTACAGGGGAGAGACATTCAGTACTTC	CASSQILQGRDIQYF
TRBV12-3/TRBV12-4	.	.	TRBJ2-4	TGTGCCAGCAGTTTAGGCCGTCCCAACATTCAGTACTTC	CASSLGRPNIQYF
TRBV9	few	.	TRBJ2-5	TGTGCCAGCAGCCCCTGGAGGGGAATGATCGGGCAAGAGACCCAGTACTTC	CASSPWRGMIGQETQYF
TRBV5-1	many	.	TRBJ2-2	TGCGCCAGCAGCTTGATGCACAGGGTCCCACTAGGTTTCGCCGGGGAGCTGTTTTTT	CASSLMHRVPLGFAGELFF
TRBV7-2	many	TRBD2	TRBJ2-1	TGTGCCAGCAGCTTATCGGCGGGGGGGCTACAGTTCTTC	CASSLSAGGLQFF
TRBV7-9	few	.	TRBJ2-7	TGTGCCAGCAGCTTAGCGAAGAACGAGCAGTACTTC	CASSLAKNEQYF